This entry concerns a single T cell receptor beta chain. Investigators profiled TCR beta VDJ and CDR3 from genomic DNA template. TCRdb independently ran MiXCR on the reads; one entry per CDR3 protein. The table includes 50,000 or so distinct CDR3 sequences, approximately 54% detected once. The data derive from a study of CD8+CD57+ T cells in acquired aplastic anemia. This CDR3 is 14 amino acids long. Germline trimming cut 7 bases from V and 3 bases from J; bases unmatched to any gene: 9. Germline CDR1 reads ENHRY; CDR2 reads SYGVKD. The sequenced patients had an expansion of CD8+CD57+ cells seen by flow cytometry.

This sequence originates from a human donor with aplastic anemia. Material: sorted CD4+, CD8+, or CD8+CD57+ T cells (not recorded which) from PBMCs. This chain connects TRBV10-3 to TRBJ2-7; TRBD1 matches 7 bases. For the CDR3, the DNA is TGTGCCATCAAACCCGACAGGGAACTCTACGAGCAGTACTTC. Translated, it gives CAIKPDRELYEQYF.